This TCR beta chain was identified during a study of tumor-infiltrating lymphocytes in primary liver carcinoma. Note on this clonotype: A junction boundary mismatches the germline segment, possibly from a read error.

cDNA specific to TCR beta was made from around 530 ng of total RNA, with a constant-region primer employed for priming. Libraries covering TCR beta were generated through three nested multiplex PCR rounds (using a slightly modified ARM-PCR). Amplification in the first two PCR rounds was performed using TRBV1-TRBV30 forward primers and a C-beta reverse primer for 10 cycles each. TCRdb analysed the multiplex PCR reads with MiXCR anew, one entry per CDR3 protein. The sample has a few hundred thousand distinct CDR3 sequences, roughly 60% seen once. Unsorted whole blood yielded the blood RNA, and germline DNA was also extracted. There are 12 residues in the CDR3. Looked up from germline, CDR1 is SGHAT and CDR2 is FQNNGV.

The V gene is TRBV11-2, the J gene TRBJ2-2; possibly TRBD2 for D (6 bases). The sequence was collected from a woman aged 30 to 39 with primary liver carcinoma and hepatitis B virus infection. The sample comprised peripheral blood. The CDR3 DNA reads as TGTGCCAGCCGGATGGACCGCGGGAAGCTGTTTTTT. Protein: CASRMDRGKLFF.